The 23 T cell receptor beta chains below were found in one sample sequenced in a study of monozygotic twins with inflammatory bowel disease. TCRdb derives one entry per CDR3 protein from the 5' RACE reads, leaving out DNA. The ten most abundant clones cover 2% to 2.5% of a sample with some 400,000 distinct CDR3 sequences. The sequenced sample was blood. These receptors all come from a human donor with ulcerative colitis or Crohn's disease, or a healthy co-twin of an affected twin (not recorded which).

The chain uses TRBV7-6 and TRBJ1-2; there is no DNA to check the TCRdb D call of TRBD1. In germline, CDR1 is SGHVS, CDR2 FNYEAQ. The CDR3 is 15 residues long. The CDR3 reads CASSIGVGGFYGYTF.

The genes are TRBV29-1 and TRBJ1-4. The CDR3 has 11 residues. The germline CDR1 and CDR2 sequences are SQVTM and ANQGSEA. CDR3 sequence: CSVESQEKLFF.

V usage is TRBV18 and J usage is TRBJ2-3. The CDR3 extends over 13 amino acids. CDR1 is KGHSH, CDR2 LQKENI, per germline. CDR3 region: CASSPSITDTQYF.

The chain employs TRBV29-1 and TRBJ1-2; TCRdb returns TRBD1, unconfirmable since there is no DNA. In germline, CDR1 is SQVTM, CDR2 ANQGSEA. This CDR3 is 13 amino acids long. CDR3: CSTKGGLNYGYTF.

This rearrangement joins TRBV12-3 or TRBV12-4 to TRBJ2-7; with no DNA, the TCRdb D assignment of TRBD2 cannot be verified. The CDR3 contains 18 residues. The CDR3 is CASSLALAGGKYFDEQYF.

The CDR3 reads CAISEWTGPLGYTF. J is TRBJ1-2 and V is TRBV10-3. This CDR3 has 14 residues. Germline lookup yields CDR1 ENHRY and CDR2 SYGVKD.

This sequence joins TRBV5-4 and TRBJ2-2; with no DNA, the TCRdb D assignment of TRBD2 cannot be verified. CDR1 is SGHNT and CDR2 is YYREEE in the germline V gene (reference sequence). The CDR3 loop spans 14 amino acids. The CDR3 sequence is CASSLERGTGELFF. The entire variable domain, with the rest obtained from reference TRBV5-4 and TRBJ2-2, is as follows: ETGVTQSPTHLIKTRGQQVTLRCSSQSGHNTVSWYQQALGQGPQFIFQYYREEENGRGNFPPRFSGLQFPNYSSELNVNALELDDSALYLCASSLERGTGELFFGEGSRLTVL.

The chain recombines TRBV27 with TRBJ1-5. Per germline, CDR1 MNHEY and CDR2 SMNVEV (reference sequence). CDR3 length equals 13 residues. CDR3 loop: CASKSAENQPQHF.

This CDR3 reads CASQPGTGGGGAGQPQHF. J is TRBJ1-5 and V is TRBV19; TCRdb calls TRBD1, which cannot be checked without DNA. This CDR3 is 18 amino acids long. CDR1 LNHDA and CDR2 SQIVND come from the germline V gene (reference sequence).

The chain carries TRBV3-1 and TRBJ1-1; TCRdb designates TRBD1, a call that cannot be tested without DNA. Germline V gene sequence: CDR1 LGHDT, CDR2 YNNKEL (reference sequence). This CDR3 spans 14 amino acids. CDR3 protein: CASSEGVQGTEAFF.

The chain couples TRBV12-3 or TRBV12-4 to TRBJ1-2; without DNA, the TCRdb call of TRBD1 cannot be checked. The CDR3 loop spans 15 amino acids. The CDR3 is CASSLSGGLIYGYTF.

The V call is TRBV5-1, the J call TRBJ2-5; TCRdb reports TRBD1, a call that lacks DNA to check it against. Looked up from germline, CDR1 is SGHRS and CDR2 is YFSETQ. The CDR3 is made up of 15 amino acids. The CDR3 loop is CASSPTGFVEETQYF.

The chain carries TRBV20-1 and TRBJ1-1; TCRdb's assignment of TRBD1 cannot be checked, as there is no DNA. The CDR3 contains 12 residues. Germline CDR1 is DFQATT and CDR2 is SNEGSKA (reference sequence). The CDR3 spells CSQQGLNTEAFF.

The CDR3 region is CASSFTGGPEAFF. The V gene is TRBV5-6, the J gene TRBJ1-1; TCRdb proposes TRBD1, but this gene call is untestable without DNA. Germline CDR1 and CDR2: SGHDT and YYEEEE. The CDR3 loop spans 13 amino acids.

The chain couples TRBV12-3 or TRBV12-4 to TRBJ1-4. The length of the CDR3 is 17 residues. The CDR3 sequence is CASSFGRSPATNEKLFF.

V gene TRBV7-2 combines with J gene TRBJ2-1; TCRdb indicates TRBD1, and absent DNA this call remains unverified. This CDR3 region has 14 residues. Germline V gene data show CDR1 as SGHTA and CDR2 as FQGNSA. CDR3 protein: CASSARTGENEQFF.

This chain links TRBV5-1 with TRBJ2-3. CDR1 and CDR2 from the germline V gene are SGHRS and YFSETQ. This CDR3 is 16 amino acids long. The CDR3 region is CASRKNRATSTDTQYF.

The J gene is TRBJ2-2, the V gene TRBV7-3; TCRdb's D gene call, TRBD1, goes unchecked for lack of DNA. The CDR3 length is 16 residues. In germline, CDR1 is SGHTA, CDR2 FQGTGA. The CDR3 sequence is CASSLRQGAGTGELFF.

The chain combines TRBV7-2 with TRBJ2-7; TCRdb names TRBD1, which stays unverified in the absence of DNA. Germline loops: CDR1 SGHTA, CDR2 FQGNSA. CDR3 length: 16 residues. CDR3 sequence reads: CASSLATTTGVSEQYF.

V is TRBV18 and J is TRBJ1-5; without DNA, the TCRdb call of TRBD1 cannot be checked. CDR3 length: 15 residues. Germline V CDR1 and CDR2: KGHSH, LQKENI. CDR3 region: CASSPGGNSNQPQHF.

The chain recombines TRBV5-1 with TRBJ2-7; TCRdb's D gene call, TRBD1, goes unchecked for lack of DNA. Germline CDR1 SGHRS, CDR2 YFSETQ. The CDR3 is 13 residues long. CDR3 region: CASSLPRGHEQYF.

This chain uses TRBV18 with TRBJ1-3; TCRdb's D gene call, TRBD1, goes unchecked for lack of DNA. The CDR3 length is 17 residues. Germline values: CDR1 KGHSH, CDR2 LQKENI. The CDR3 protein is CASSLSAPTVSGNTIYF.

V and J are TRBV7-3 and TRBJ2-3; with no DNA, the TCRdb D assignment of TRBD2 cannot be verified. The V gene's germline CDR1 is SGHTA and CDR2 FQGTGA. The CDR3 consists of 16 residues. The chain's CDR3 is CASSPTSGGPLDTQYF.